One and the same sample provided the 15 T cell receptor beta chains below, sequenced in a study of shared clonotypes between healthy human individuals. Naive CD8 cells lacked CD45RO and underwent positive selection for CCR7, leaving out terminally differentiated effector memory CD45RA+ cells. Sequencing used immunoSEQ multiplex PCR; TCRdb keeps in-frame clones, though not all of them. The sample has millions of clones, about 95% seen once. Sequencing was done on a sample of naive CD8+ T cells sorted from blood. All receptors come from a man aged 18 to 35 in good health.

The chain joins TRBV6-5 to TRBJ1-1; D might be TRBD1 (6 bases). Trimming cost V 0 bases and J 1 base, with 12 bases left between them. The length of the CDR3 is 16 residues. The germline V gene has CDR1 MNHEY and CDR2 SVGAGI. CDR3 residues: CASSYSKRGANTEAFF. The CDR3 DNA follows: TGTGCCAGCAGTTACTCGAAAAGGGGGGCGAACACTGAAGCTTTCTTT.

A remark on this clone: The DNA is omitted, as the CDR3 cannot be located on it reliably, and the CDR3 follows TCRdb's listing. The chain has TRBV5-8 and TRBJ2-1; the table calls TRBD1, which could not be checked here. With termini counted, the CDR3 has 14 amino acids. The germline gives CDR1 SGHTS, CDR2 YDEGEE. CDR3 amino acids: CASVPRTGWNEQFF.

The V call is TRBV6-6, the J call TRBJ1-2; possibly TRBD1 for D (6 bases). The CDR3 sequence is 13 residues long. V dropped 3 bases and J dropped 4 bases, with 9 bases sitting between them. Per the germline V gene, CDR1 is MNHNY and CDR2 is SVGAGI (reference sequence). CDR3 protein: CASSYPGAYGYTF. The CDR3 DNA follows: TGTGCCAGCAGTTATCCGGGGGCCTATGGCTACACCTTC.

In its sample, this clone was seen once. The chain couples TRBV19 to TRBJ1-2; D remains ambiguous. This CDR3 is built from 15 residues. Germline V gene sequence: CDR1 LNHDA, CDR2 SQIVND (reference sequence). V was cut by 1 base and J by 1 base, with 10 bases left in between. This chain's CDR3 is CASSIVPGLNYGYTF. CDR3 DNA: TGTGCCAGTAGTATAGTCCCAGGCCTTAACTATGGCTACACCTTC.

This clone was recorded only once. The CDR3 protein is CASSLVPGLAGGMGPSYEQYF. The DNA for the CDR3 is TGCGCCAGCAGCTTGGTCCCGGGACTAGCGGGAGGGATGGGCCCCTCCTACGAGCAGTACTTC. V usage is TRBV5-1 and J usage is TRBJ2-7, with 16 nucleotides matching TRBD2. V trimming: 0 bases; J trimming: 0 bases; junction bases outside the gene matches: 12. This CDR3 region has 21 residues. The germline V gene has CDR1 SGHRS and CDR2 YFSETQ.

This rearrangement joins TRBV15 to TRBJ1-2; D is possibly TRBD1 (6 bases). Per germline, CDR1 LNHNV and CDR2 YYDKDF (reference sequence). Deletions cut 0 bases from V and 5 bases from J, with 13 bases between. The CDR3 is made up of 15 amino acids. The CDR3 protein is CATSRERTDFYGYTF. DNA of the CDR3: TGTGCCACCAGCAGAGAGAGGACAGATTTTTATGGCTACACCTTC. Together with reference TRBV15 and TRBJ1-2, the CDR3 gives the full variable domain: DAMVIQNPRYQVTQFGKPVTLSCSQTLNHNVMYWYQQKSSQAPKLLFHYYDKDFNNEADTPDNFQSRRPNTSFCFLDIRSPGLGDTAMYLCATSRERTDFYGYTFGSGTRLTVV.

The rearrangement uses TRBV5-6 and TRBJ2-7; D is perhaps TRBD1 (6 bases). Between the trimmed V and J ends, which lost 2 bases and 3 bases, there was a span of 9 bases. This CDR3 is built from 13 residues. Looked up from germline, CDR1 is SGHDT and CDR2 is YYEEEE. This CDR3 is CASSFEGGYEQYF. For the CDR3, the DNA is TGTGCCAGCAGCTTTGAAGGGGGCTACGAGCAGTACTTC.

V usage is TRBV4-1 and J usage is TRBJ2-5, with D uncertain. V shed 2 bases and J shed 5 bases, with 9 bases lying between them. CDR1 MGHRA and CDR2 YSYEKL come from the germline V gene. The CDR3 extends over 13 amino acids. The CDR3 is CASSQRASETQYF. The CDR3 DNA reads TGCGCCAGCAGCCAACGAGCATCGGAGACCCAGTACTTC.

The gene calls are TRBV6-5 and TRBJ1-4; TRBD1 is a possible D gene (6 bases). Germline loops: CDR1 MNHEY, CDR2 SVGAGI. This CDR3 spans 14 amino acids. Trimming cost V 6 bases and J 8 bases, with 16 bases left between them. CDR3 sequence (DNA): TGTGCCAGCAGGGAAGGGGGTATGAGGGAAAAACTGTTTTTT. This gives the protein CASREGGMREKLFF.

The gene calls are TRBV4-3 and TRBJ2-2; D remains ambiguous. Looked up from germline, CDR1 is LGHNA and CDR2 is YSLEER. The CDR3 is 13 amino acids. The V gene lost 5 bases and the J gene lost 6 bases, with 10 bases spanning the gap. In DNA, the CDR3 is TGCGCCAGCAGCATGGTTGGCCCCGGGGAGCTGTTTTTT. Translating gives CASSMVGPGELFF.

The chain has TRBV6-5 and TRBJ2-7, with 7 bases aligning to TRBD2. The CDR3 covers 15 residues. CDR1 and CDR2 from the germline V gene are MNHEY and SVGAGI. Trimming cost V 5 bases and J 3 bases; bases outside gene matches: 10. CDR3 sequence (DNA): TGTGCCAGCAGTCCCCGTCCAGGCGGGGGCTACGAGCAGTACTTC. This codes for CASSPRPGGGYEQYF.

The CDR3 nucleotides are TGTGCCAGCAGCTTAGGATTAAATTTCTACGAGCAGTACTTC. Its translation is CASSLGLNFYEQYF. This chain connects TRBV13 to TRBJ2-7; D remains unclear. CDR3 size: 14 residues. The V gene's germline CDR1 is PRHDT and CDR2 FYEKMQ (reference sequence). With 0 bases removed from V and 3 bases from J, the gap between germline ends came to 9 bases.

The chain employs TRBV6-1 and TRBJ1-5; weak D call: TRBD1 (6 bases). With 2 bases removed from V and 2 bases from J, the gap between germline ends came to 16 bases. Germline values: CDR1 MNHNS, CDR2 SASEGT. The CDR3 is made up of 17 amino acids. The DNA of the CDR3 is TGTGCCAGCAGTGAATGGGGGAGGACAGATGGCAATCAGCCCCAGCATTTT. As protein: CASSEWGRTDGNQPQHF.

The chain combines TRBV4-3 with TRBJ2-7, with TRBD1 as a possible D gene (6 bases). The CDR3 consists of 16 residues. In germline, CDR1 is LGHNA, CDR2 YSLEER. V lost 8 bases to trimming and J lost 7 bases, with 27 bases between them. The CDR3 loop is CASGQYLGTPLWEQYF. The CDR3 DNA sequence: TGCGCCAGCGGGCAGTATCTTGGGACACCACTTTGGGAGCAGTACTTC.

The genes are TRBV27 and TRBJ2-7, with 12 bases aligning to TRBD1. The CDR3 has 16 residues. After removal of 3 bases from V and 4 bases from J, the junction contained 7 bases not matched to a gene. CDR1 is MNHEY, CDR2 SMNVEV, per germline (reference sequence). CDR3 bases: TGTGCCAGCAGTTTTCTGGTGGGACAGGGGGCTTACGAGCAGTACTTC. Its translation: CASSFLVGQGAYEQYF.